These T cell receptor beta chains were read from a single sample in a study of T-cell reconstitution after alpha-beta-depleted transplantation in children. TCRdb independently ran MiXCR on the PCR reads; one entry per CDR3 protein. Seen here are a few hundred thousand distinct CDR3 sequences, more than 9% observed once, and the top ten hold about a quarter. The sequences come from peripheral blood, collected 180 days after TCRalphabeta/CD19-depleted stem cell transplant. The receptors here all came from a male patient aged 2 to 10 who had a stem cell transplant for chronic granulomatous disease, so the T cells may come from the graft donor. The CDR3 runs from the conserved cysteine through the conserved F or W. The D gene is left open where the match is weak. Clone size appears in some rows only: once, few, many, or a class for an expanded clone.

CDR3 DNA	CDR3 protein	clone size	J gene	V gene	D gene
TGTGCCAGCAGCTTATTTGGTAGCGGGGGGGCCTACGAGCAGTACTTC	CASSLFGSGGAYEQYF	many	TRBJ2-7	TRBV7-2	TRBD2
TGTGCCAGCAGCTTAGTCGCAGCGGGGCATGATTTGCGTTCACCCCTCCACTTT	CASSLVAAGHDLRSPLHF	many	TRBJ1-6	TRBV7-2	-
TGCAGTGCTAGACAGGGTAGGAATCAGCCCCAGCATTTT	CSARQGRNQPQHF	many	TRBJ1-5	TRBV20-1	-
TGTGCCAGTAGTATGTCTAGCACAGATACGCAGTATTTT	CASSMSSTDTQYF	many	TRBJ2-3	TRBV19	-
TGTGCCAGCAGCCCAGGACTAGCGGGAGGTCTCCAAGAGACCCAGTACTTC	CASSPGLAGGLQETQYF	many	TRBJ2-5	TRBV7-2	TRBD2
TGCGCCAGCAGTCAATTCGACGCTAAAGGGTCCTACAATGAGCAGTTCTTC	CASSQFDAKGSYNEQFF	many	TRBJ2-1	TRBV23-1	-
TGTGCCAGCAGGGAGGGACTGCCCGGGGGCTACGAGCAGTACTTC	CASREGLPGGYEQYF	many	TRBJ2-7	TRBV6-1	-
TGTGCCAGTAGTGGCTCTCTAAGTCAGCCCCAGCATTTT	CASSGSLSQPQHF	few	TRBJ1-5	TRBV19	-
TGTGCCAGCAGCCAAGGTATAGGCCCTTATAGCAATCAGCCCCAGCATTTT	CASSQGIGPYSNQPQHF	many	TRBJ1-5	TRBV14	-
TGTGCCAGTAGGAACGACAATGAGCAGTTCTTC	CASRNDNEQFF	many	TRBJ2-1	TRBV19	-
TGTGCCAGCAGCTTAGAAGGAGATACGCAGTATTTT	CASSLEGDTQYF	many	TRBJ2-3	TRBV7-6	-
TGTGCCAGCAGCAAAAGCGGACGGGCTAGCTCCTACAATGAGCAGTTCTTC	CASSKSGRASSYNEQFF	many	TRBJ2-1	TRBV21-1	-
TGTGCCAGCAGATCTAGCGGGGGGGCAGGGGAGCAGTACTTC	CASRSSGGAGEQYF	many	TRBJ2-7	TRBV12-3/TRBV12-4	TRBD2
TGTGCCAGCAGTGAACAGGGGGCGCCCCCCTACGAGCAGTACTTC	CASSEQGAPPYEQYF	many	TRBJ2-7	TRBV2	TRBD1
TGTGCCAGCAGTTCCCCGTCAGGGGTTTACAATGAGCAGTTCTTC	CASSSPSGVYNEQFF	many	TRBJ2-1	TRBV27	-
TGTGCCAGCAACGCGGCCCACTCTGGAAACACCATATATTTT	CASNAAHSGNTIYF	many	TRBJ1-3	TRBV28	-
TGTGCCAGCAGCCGTACTAGCGGCCGGGGAGAGCAGTTCTTC	CASSRTSGRGEQFF	many	TRBJ2-1	TRBV7-8	TRBD2
TGTGCCAGCAGTGAGGCGGACAGGCTGGGCGAAAAACTGTTTTTT	CASSEADRLGEKLFF	many	TRBJ1-4	TRBV6-1	TRBD1
TGTGCCAGCAGCCTTGGAATAGCTACCTACAATGAGCAGTTCTTC	CASSLGIATYNEQFF	-	TRBJ2-1	TRBV5-4	-
TGCAGTGCTCGGACGGCGAAATATGGCTACACCTTC	CSARTAKYGYTF	many	TRBJ1-2	TRBV20-1	-
TGCAGCGTTGAAGGCGGGGGAGGAAACACCATATATTTT	CSVEGGGGNTIYF	many	TRBJ1-3	TRBV29-1	-
TGCGCCAGCAGCCCCAGGACGGGGGCGACGACTTTCTTT	CASSPRTGATTFF	many	TRBJ1-1	TRBV4-3	-
TGTGCCAGCAGGGACAGGGGGATCGAAAAACTGTTTTTT	CASRDRGIEKLFF	many	TRBJ1-4	TRBV12-3/TRBV12-4	TRBD1
TGTGCCAGCAGCCCCAGTCACGTCTCCTACAATGAGCAGTTCTTC	CASSPSHVSYNEQFF	many	TRBJ2-1	TRBV7-6	-
TGTGCCACCAGGGCGGGGGCGGCGGGGGCCCCCTGCGAGCAGTACTTC	CATRAGAAGAPCEQYF	many	TRBJ2-7	TRBV24-1	-
TGCGCCAGCAGCAACCGGGACAGGGGGGGCGAGCAGTACTTC	CASSNRDRGGEQYF	many	TRBJ2-7	TRBV5-1	TRBD1
TGTGCCAGCAGCGTGGACTTAACTAATGAGCAGTTCTTC	CASSVDLTNEQFF	many	TRBJ2-1	TRBV7-6	-
TGTGCCAGCAGTTTAAATTCCCTTACGGCCGGGGAGCTGTTTTTT	CASSLNSLTAGELFF	-	TRBJ2-2	TRBV27	-
TGTGCCAGCAGTTATGACAGGGACCCCCGACGGGAGACCCAGTACTTC	CASSYDRDPRRETQYF	many	TRBJ2-5	TRBV12-3/TRBV12-4	TRBD1
TGTGCCAGCAGCTTAGTGGGGACAGGTGCACCCTACGAGCAGTACTTC	CASSLVGTGAPYEQYF	many	TRBJ2-7	TRBV7-2	TRBD1
TGTGCCAGCAGTGAGGGGCTCTTCACTGAAGCTTTCTTT	CASSEGLFTEAFF	many	TRBJ1-1	TRBV25-1	-
TGTGCCAGCAGCCGATTAGCGGGAGAGACCGGGGAGCTGGTTTTT	CASSRLAGETGELVF	-	TRBJ2-2	TRBV6-4	TRBD2
TGTGCCAGCAGTGAGACAGGGCCCCGAAACACCATATATTTT	CASSETGPRNTIYF	many	TRBJ1-3	TRBV12-3/TRBV12-4	TRBD1
TGCAGTGCTAGAGGGGCTAGCAGCCGACACACCGGGGAGCTGTTTTTT	CSARGASSRHTGELFF	many	TRBJ2-2	TRBV20-1	-
TGCGCCAGCAGCCTGGGCTCCCACGAGCAGTACTTC	CASSLGSHEQYF	many	TRBJ2-7	TRBV5-1	-
TGCTGCGCTAGTCGATATAGGGTGGGGGTTGGCACAGATACGCAGTATTTT	CCASRYRVGVGTDTQYF	-	TRBJ2-3	TRBV20-1	-
TGCAGTGGCAACCGGGACGGCTTATCCTACGAGCAGTACTTC	CSGNRDGLSYEQYF	many	TRBJ2-7	TRBV20-1	-
TGCGCCAGCAGTGGATCCACTTACTATGGCTACACCTTC	CASSGSTYYGYTF	many	TRBJ1-2	TRBV10-2	-
TGTGCCAGCAGCCGTAGGACTAGCGGGAGAGGGTACCAAGAGACCCAGTACTTC	CASSRRTSGRGYQETQYF	few	TRBJ2-5	TRBV4-2	TRBD2
TGCAGTGCTCATCGAAGGACAGGGAATACAGATACGCAGTATTTT	CSAHRRTGNTDTQYF	many	TRBJ2-3	TRBV20-1	TRBD1
TGTGCCAGCACCACCTTTCCCGCAGATACGCAGTATTTT	CASTTFPADTQYF	many	TRBJ2-3	TRBV11-2	-